These 6 T cell receptor beta chains were sequenced from one sample in a study of blood T cell repertoires in COVID-19. Measured with immunoSEQ multiplex PCR; TCRdb has only the in-frame clones, and not every one. The repertoire holds approximately 170,000 clones, with around 82% as singletons. Sequencing was performed on peripheral blood. All receptors derive from a woman of 80 years or more with acute or convalescent COVID-19.

V is TRBV19 and J is TRBJ1-5; D is undetermined. The CDR3 is 15 amino acids. V was cut by 2 bases and J by 6 bases, with 14 bases left in between. CDR1 is LNHDA and CDR2 is SQIVND in the germline V gene (reference sequence). CDR3 nucleotides: TGTGCCAGTAGTATAACCGGGGATCGGGCTCAGCCCCAGCATTTT. It encodes CASSITGDRAQPQHF. The variable domain in full, with the rest retrieved from reference TRBV19 and TRBJ1-5, is DGGITQSPKYLFRKEGQNVTLSCEQNLNHDAMYWYRQDPGQGLRLIYYSQIVNDFQKGDIAEGYSVSREKKESFPLTVTSAQKNPTAFYLCASSITGDRAQPQHFGDGTRLSIL.

This chain joins TRBV4-3 and TRBJ1-2; D not resolved. The CDR3 sequence is 15 residues long. In germline, CDR1 is LGHNA, CDR2 YSLEER. The V and J ends lost 1 base and 4 bases respectively, with 13 bases between them. The CDR3, as DNA: TGCGCCAGCAGCCAAGCAATCGAGGATGGCTATGGCTACACCTTC. Its translation is CASSQAIEDGYGYTF.

The rearrangement links TRBV10-3 to TRBJ2-5; a possible D gene is TRBD2 (6 bases). Germline V gene sequence: CDR1 ENHRY, CDR2 SYGVKD. Trimming took 2 bases from V and 2 from J, leaving 18 bases between them. The length of the CDR3 is 17 residues. The CDR3 protein is CAISEERNGGLQETQYF. CDR3 bases: TGTGCCATCAGTGAGGAGAGAAACGGGGGATTACAAGAGACCCAGTACTTC.

This sequence joins TRBV5-1 and TRBJ2-5; a weak D match, TRBD1 (5 bases). V lost 4 bases and J lost 5, with 18 bases in between. CDR1 is SGHRS, CDR2 YFSETQ, per germline. The CDR3 covers 15 residues. CDR3 in amino acids: CASSGSGRSGETQYF. The CDR3 DNA sequence: TGCGCCAGCAGCGGGTCAGGGCGGTCCGGGGAGACCCAGTACTTC. The variable domain in full, completed from reference TRBV5-1 and TRBJ2-5, reads KAGVTQTPRYLIKTRGQQVTLSCSPISGHRSVSWYQQTPGQGLQFLFEYFSETQRNKGNFPGRFSGRQFSNSRSEMNVSTLELGDSALYLCASSGSGRSGETQYFGPGTRLLVL.

The chain has TRBV5-8 and TRBJ1-5; D may be TRBD1 (6 bases). V was shortened by 5 bases and J by 6 bases, with 12 bases between the two germline ends. CDR1 is SGHTS, CDR2 YDEGEE, per germline. This CDR3 region has 13 residues. Here the CDR3 reads CASRKLGGQPQHF. CDR3 DNA sequence: TGTGCCAGCAGGAAACTAGGGGGTCAGCCCCAGCATTTT.

The chain is built from TRBV6-5 and TRBJ2-1, with 8 bases lining up with TRBD1. The J segment lost 4 bases and the V segment lost 0 bases, leaving 2 bases of the junction unmatched. CDR1 and CDR2 (germline): MNHEY, SVGAGI. The CDR3 is 15 amino acids. As DNA, the CDR3 is TGTGCCAGCAGTTACTCTGGGACAGGTTACAATGAGCAGTTCTTC. Translation: CASSYSGTGYNEQFF.